Presented here are 18 T cell receptor beta chains from one specimen sequenced in a study of OX40 agonist ivuxolimab in advanced cancers. Profiling relied on immunoSEQ multiplex PCR, and the TCRdb table lists in-frame clones only, not all of them. Of about 73,000 clones listed, about 92% are singletons. The sequences come from CD4+ or CD8+ T cells sorted from blood, collected in a trial of the OX40 agonist ivuxolimab. Receptors originate from an adult with an advanced solid tumor such as melanoma, head and neck, liver or kidney cancer.

J is TRBJ1-4 and V is TRBV30, with D tentatively TRBD1 (5 bases). Trimming took off 5 bases at V and 7 bases at J, with 17 bases between the two ends. Looked up from germline, CDR1 is GTSNPN and CDR2 is SVGIG (reference sequence). The CDR3 is made up of 14 amino acids. The CDR3 coding sequence is TGTGCCTGGGGATCTCTGGGACTCTCTGAAAAACTGTTTTTT. It is translated as CAWGSLGLSEKLFF.

The V gene is TRBV5-8, the J gene TRBJ2-7; D remains ambiguous. Trimming shortened V by 7 bases and J by 1 base, and 15 bases separated the two germline ends. CDR1 and CDR2 from the germline V gene are SGHTS and YDEGEE. The CDR3 consists of 14 residues. This chain's CDR3 is CASRSTYVSYEQYF. The CDR3 bases are TGTGCCAGCCGTTCGACATACGTATCCTACGAGCAGTACTTC.

The rearrangement uses TRBV10-3 and TRBJ2-1, with TRBD2 identical over 7 bases. The V segment lost 2 bases and the J segment 5 bases; nucleotides outside the gene matches: 6. Germline V gene lookup returns CDR1 ENHRY and CDR2 SYGVKD. CDR3 length equals 15 residues. CDR3 protein: CAISEEAGPNNEQFF. The CDR3 bases are TGTGCCATCAGTGAGGAAGCGGGGCCCAACAATGAGCAGTTCTTC.

J is TRBJ2-3 and V is TRBV15; D is possibly TRBD2 (6 bases). Germline CDR1 and CDR2: LNHNV and YYDKDF (reference sequence). Trimming stripped 3 bases from V and 3 bases from J, with 13 bases between. The CDR3 loop spans 15 amino acids. The CDR3 is CATSSWGDGTDTQYF. For the CDR3, the DNA is TGTGCCACCAGCAGCTGGGGGGACGGTACAGATACGCAGTATTTT.

The rearrangement uses TRBV2 and TRBJ2-5, with TRBD2 as a possible D gene (6 bases). Trimming removed 4 bases from V and 0 bases from J, with 9 bases in between. Germline values: CDR1 SNHLY, CDR2 FYNNEI. The length of the CDR3 is 14 residues. The CDR3 spells CASSARLDQETQYF. DNA of the CDR3: TGTGCCAGCAGTGCCAGACTAGACCAAGAGACCCAGTACTTC.

The rearrangement uses TRBV4-1 and TRBJ2-3; D perhaps matches TRBD1 (5 bases). The germline CDR1 and CDR2 sequences are MGHRA and YSYEKL. The CDR3 loop spans 12 amino acids. Trimming pared 3 bases from V and 4 bases from J, leaving 5 bases between. Here the CDR3 reads CASSHRADTQYF. The DNA of the CDR3 is TGCGCCAGCAGCCACAGGGCAGATACGCAGTATTTT.

This clone was seen a single time. The chain combines TRBV11-2 with TRBJ2-5; 12 bases fit TRBD2. Germline V gene lookup returns CDR1 SGHAT and CDR2 FQNNGV. The CDR3 has 16 amino acids. The V and J ends lost 3 bases and 0 bases, in that order; junction bases with no gene match: 2. CDR3 protein: CASSLGTSGYQETQYF. The CDR3 region has the DNA TGTGCCAGCAGCTTGGGGACTAGCGGGTACCAAGAGACCCAGTACTTC.

V gene TRBV29-1 combines with J gene TRBJ2-1, with 8 bases that match TRBD1. The CDR3 covers 14 residues. Germline V gene data show CDR1 as SQVTM and CDR2 as ANQGSEA. V was pared by 7 bases and J by 2 bases, with 7 bases of the junction left unmatched. The CDR3 here is CSGYGQGTYNEQFF. CDR3 sequence (DNA): TGCAGCGGGTACGGACAGGGAACCTACAATGAGCAGTTCTTC.

This chain links TRBV12-5 with TRBJ2-7, with D perhaps matching TRBD1 or TRBD2 (5 bases each). The CDR3 sequence is 13 residues long. Germline CDR1 reads LGHNT; CDR2 reads FRNRAP. V gave up 3 bases and J gave up 1 base, with 7 bases separating them. CDR3 DNA: TGTGCTAGTGGTTTAGGGACGTCCTACGAGCAGTACTTC. As protein: CASGLGTSYEQYF.

V is TRBV21-1 and J is TRBJ1-2; TRBD1 is the table's D call and was not checked against the DNA. TRBV21-1 is listed as a pseudogene. The CDR3 is made up of 18 amino acids. The CDR3 spells CASSKARTRVYLNYGYTF. CDR3 bases: TGTGCCAGCAGCAAAGCTCGGACAAGGGTGTATCTTAACTATGGCTACACCTTC.

The chain links TRBV7-6 to TRBJ2-1, with D hard to call. Germline loops: CDR1 SGHVS, CDR2 FNYEAQ. The V end lost 5 bases, the J end lost 6 bases, and 20 bases lay between the germline ends. The CDR3 is 16 residues long. Written as DNA, the CDR3 is TGTGCCAGCAGCCTCAGACGATCCACACCCGGCAATGAGCAGTTCTTC. This gives the protein CASSLRRSTPGNEQFF.

The V gene is TRBV11-2, the J gene TRBJ2-7, with 8 bases matching TRBD1. CDR3 length: 13 amino acids. CDR1 SGHAT and CDR2 FQNNGV come from the germline V gene. J lost 3 bases, V lost 5 bases, and 3 bases had no gene match. The CDR3 DNA is TGTGCCAGCAGCGAGGGACAGGACTACGAGCAGTACTTC. It encodes CASSEGQDYEQYF.

This rearrangement joins TRBV11-3 to TRBJ2-3; 8 bases are shared with TRBD2. This CDR3 is 14 amino acids long. V lost 6 bases, J lost 1 base, and 3 bases stayed unmatched. CDR1 and CDR2 from the germline V gene are SGHNT and YENEEA. CDR3 in amino acids: CASSGAGGTDTQYF. CDR3 nucleotide sequence: TGTGCCAGCAGTGGAGCGGGGGGCACAGATACGCAGTATTTT.

This chain connects TRBV7-9 to TRBJ1-5; no definite D call. The CDR3 is 12 residues long. CDR1 is SEHNR, CDR2 FQNEAQ, per germline (reference sequence). V was shortened by 11 bases and J by 4 bases, with 12 bases between the two germline ends. The CDR3 DNA reads as TGTGCCGCCGGGGTCGGAAATCAGCCCCAGCATTTT. It codes for CAAGVGNQPQHF.

The chain is built from TRBV4-1 and TRBJ2-7; 7 positions match TRBD1. Per the germline V gene, CDR1 is MGHRA and CDR2 is YSYEKL. The CDR3 has 14 residues. Unmatched junction bases numbered 3, after V lost 2 bases and J lost 2 bases. The CDR3 nucleotides read TGCGCCAGCAGCCAACGAGACAGGGCCTACGAGCAGTACTTC. Translated, it gives CASSQRDRAYEQYF.

The chain carries TRBV6-4 and TRBJ2-1; the D gene is possibly TRBD1 (5 bases). The V end was cut by 2 bases, the J end by 8 bases, with 10 bases between. The CDR3 runs 13 residues. The germline V gene has CDR1 MRHNA and CDR2 SNTAGT. The CDR3 region has the DNA TGTGCCAGCAGTGACAGGGGTACCGATGAGCAGTTCTTC. Amino acids: CASSDRGTDEQFF.

V and J are TRBV11-2 and TRBJ2-3; TRBD2 matches at 10 bases. The length of the CDR3 is 15 residues. The V segment lost 1 base and the J segment 4 bases; nucleotides outside the gene matches: 2. CDR1 is SGHAT and CDR2 is FQNNGV in the germline V gene. The CDR3 region has the DNA TGTGCCAGCAGCTTAGTAGCGGGGGGCCCAGATACGCAGTATTTT. It is translated as CASSLVAGGPDTQYF.

In this sample, this clone turned up once. The chain is built from TRBV11-2 and TRBJ2-7; 7 bases match TRBD1. Germline CDR1 is SGHAT and CDR2 is FQNNGV. V was pared by 4 bases and J by 2 bases, with 2 bases of the junction left unmatched. The CDR3 extends over 13 amino acids. In DNA form, the CDR3 reads TGTGCCAGCAGCTACGGGACAGCCTACGAGCAGTACTTC. Translating gives CASSYGTAYEQYF. Based on the CDR3 plus reference TRBV11-2 and TRBJ2-7, the full variable domain is EAGVAQSPRYKIIEKRQSVAFWCNPISGHATLYWYQQILGQGPKLLIQFQNNGVVDDSQLPKDRFSAERLKGVDSTLKIQPAKLEDSAVYLCASSYGTAYEQYFGPGTRLTVT.